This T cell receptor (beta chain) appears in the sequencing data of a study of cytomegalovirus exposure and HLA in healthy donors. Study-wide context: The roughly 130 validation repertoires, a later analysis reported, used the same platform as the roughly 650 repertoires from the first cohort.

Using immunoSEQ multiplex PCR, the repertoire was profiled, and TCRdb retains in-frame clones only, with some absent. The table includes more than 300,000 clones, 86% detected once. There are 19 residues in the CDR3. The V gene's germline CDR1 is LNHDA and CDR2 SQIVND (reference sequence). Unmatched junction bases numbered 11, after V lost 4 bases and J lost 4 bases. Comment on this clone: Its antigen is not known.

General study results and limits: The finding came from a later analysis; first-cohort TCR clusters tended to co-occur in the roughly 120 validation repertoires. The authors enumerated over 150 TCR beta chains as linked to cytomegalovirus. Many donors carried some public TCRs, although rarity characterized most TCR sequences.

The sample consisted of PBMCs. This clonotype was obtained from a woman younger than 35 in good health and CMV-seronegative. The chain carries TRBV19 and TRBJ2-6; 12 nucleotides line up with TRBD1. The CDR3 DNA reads TGTGCCAGTAGTAGTTCTCCGGGACAGGGGGCGCCCGGGGCCAACGTCCTGACTTTC. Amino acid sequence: CASSSSPGQGAPGANVLTF.